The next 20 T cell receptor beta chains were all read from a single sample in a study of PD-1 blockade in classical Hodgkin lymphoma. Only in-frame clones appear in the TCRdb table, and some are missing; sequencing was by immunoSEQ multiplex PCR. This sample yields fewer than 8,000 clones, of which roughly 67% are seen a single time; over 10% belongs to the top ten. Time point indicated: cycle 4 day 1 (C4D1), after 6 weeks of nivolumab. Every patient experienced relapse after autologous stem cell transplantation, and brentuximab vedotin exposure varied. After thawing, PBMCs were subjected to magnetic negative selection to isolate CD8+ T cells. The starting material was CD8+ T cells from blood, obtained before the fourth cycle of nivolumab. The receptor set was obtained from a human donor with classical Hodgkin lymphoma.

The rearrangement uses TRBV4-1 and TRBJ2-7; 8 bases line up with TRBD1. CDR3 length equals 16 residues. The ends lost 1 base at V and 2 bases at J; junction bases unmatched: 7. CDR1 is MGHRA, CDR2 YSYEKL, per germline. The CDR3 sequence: CASSQGGDRITYEQYF. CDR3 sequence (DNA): TGCGCCAGCAGCCAAGGGGGGGACAGGATAACCTACGAGCAGTACTTC.

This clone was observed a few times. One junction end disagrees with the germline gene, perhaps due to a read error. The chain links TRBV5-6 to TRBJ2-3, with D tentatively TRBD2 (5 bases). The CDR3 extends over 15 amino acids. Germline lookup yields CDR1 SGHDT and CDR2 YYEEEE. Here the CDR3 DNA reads TGTGCCAGCAGTTTGGGCGGAGGCGGAGCAGATACGCAGTATTTT. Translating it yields CASSLGGGGADTQYF. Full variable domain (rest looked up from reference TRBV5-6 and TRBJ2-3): DAGVTQSPTHLIKTRGQQVTLRCSPKSGHDTVSWYQQALGQGPQFIFQYYEEEERQRGNFPDRFSGHQFPNYSSELNVNALLLGDSALYLCASSLGGGGADTQYFGPGTRLTVL.

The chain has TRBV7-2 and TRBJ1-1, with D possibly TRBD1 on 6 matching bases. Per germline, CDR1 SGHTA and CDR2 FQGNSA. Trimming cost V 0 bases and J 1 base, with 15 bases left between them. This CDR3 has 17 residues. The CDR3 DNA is TGTGCCAGCAGCTTAGCCCCGGGACACTTAACGAACACTGAAGCTTTCTTT. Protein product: CASSLAPGHLTNTEAFF.

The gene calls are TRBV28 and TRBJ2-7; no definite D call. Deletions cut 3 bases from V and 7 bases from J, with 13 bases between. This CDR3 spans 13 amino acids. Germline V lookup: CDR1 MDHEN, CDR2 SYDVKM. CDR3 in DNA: TGTGCCAGCAGTTTCGGACGGATTCAGGAGCAGTACTTC. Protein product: CASSFGRIQEQYF.

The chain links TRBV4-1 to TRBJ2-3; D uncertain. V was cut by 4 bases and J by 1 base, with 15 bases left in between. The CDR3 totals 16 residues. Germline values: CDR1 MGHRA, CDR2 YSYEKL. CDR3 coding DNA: TGCGCCAGCAGCCTCCCAAGTGGCACTCGCACAGATACGCAGTATTTT. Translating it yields CASSLPSGTRTDTQYF.

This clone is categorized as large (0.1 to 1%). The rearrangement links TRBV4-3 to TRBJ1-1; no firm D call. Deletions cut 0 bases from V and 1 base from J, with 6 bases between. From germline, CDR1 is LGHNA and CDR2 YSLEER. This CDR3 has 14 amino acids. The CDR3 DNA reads TGCGCCAGCAGCCAAGATCCAGGGAACACTGAAGCTTTCTTT. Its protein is CASSQDPGNTEAFF.

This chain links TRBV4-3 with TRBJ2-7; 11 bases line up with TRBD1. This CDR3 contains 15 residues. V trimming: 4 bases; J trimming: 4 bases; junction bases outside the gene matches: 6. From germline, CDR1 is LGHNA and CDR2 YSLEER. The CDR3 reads CASSPWTGGMYEQYF. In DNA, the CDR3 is TGCGCCAGCAGCCCTTGGACAGGGGGCATGTACGAGCAGTACTTC.

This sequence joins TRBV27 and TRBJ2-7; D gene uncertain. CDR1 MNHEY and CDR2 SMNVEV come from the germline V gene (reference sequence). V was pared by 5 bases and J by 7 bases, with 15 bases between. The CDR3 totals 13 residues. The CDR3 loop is CASSLTPSVEQYF. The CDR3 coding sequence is TGTGCCAGCAGTCTGACCCCGTCGGTAGAGCAGTACTTC.

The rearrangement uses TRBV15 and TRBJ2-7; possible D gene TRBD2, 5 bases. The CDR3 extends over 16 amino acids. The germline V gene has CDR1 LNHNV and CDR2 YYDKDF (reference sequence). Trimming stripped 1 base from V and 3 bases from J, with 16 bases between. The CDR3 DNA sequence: TGTGCCACCAGCAGAGGCCGTAGAGGGTACCACTACGAGCAGTACTTC. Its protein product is CATSRGRRGYHYEQYF.

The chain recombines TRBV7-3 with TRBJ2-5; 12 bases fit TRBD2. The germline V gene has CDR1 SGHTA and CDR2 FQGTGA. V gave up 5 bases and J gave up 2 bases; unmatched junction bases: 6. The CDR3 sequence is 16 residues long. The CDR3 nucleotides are TGTGCCAGCAGCCCACCTACTAGCGGGGGGCAAGAGACCCAGTACTTC. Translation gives CASSPPTSGGQETQYF.

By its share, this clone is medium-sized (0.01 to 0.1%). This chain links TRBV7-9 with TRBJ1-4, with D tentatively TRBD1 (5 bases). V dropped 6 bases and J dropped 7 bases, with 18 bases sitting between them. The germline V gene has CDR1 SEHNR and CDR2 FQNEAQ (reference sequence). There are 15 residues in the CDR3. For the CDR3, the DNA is TGTGCCAGCAGTTCGAGCAGGACCGGGGGTGAAAAACTGTTTTTT. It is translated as CASSSSRTGGEKLFF.

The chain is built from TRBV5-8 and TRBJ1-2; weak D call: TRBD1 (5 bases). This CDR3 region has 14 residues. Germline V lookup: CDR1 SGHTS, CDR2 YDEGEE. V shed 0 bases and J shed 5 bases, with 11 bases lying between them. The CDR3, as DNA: TGTGCCAGCAGCTTGGGGGGCGCCCCATATGGCTACACCTTC. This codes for CASSLGGAPYGYTF. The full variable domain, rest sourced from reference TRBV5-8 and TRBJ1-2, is EAGVTQSPTHLIKTRGQQATLRCSPISGHTSVYWYQQALGLGLQFLLWYDEGEERNRGNFPPRFSGRQFPNYSSELNVNALELEDSALYLCASSLGGAPYGYTFGSGTRLTVV.

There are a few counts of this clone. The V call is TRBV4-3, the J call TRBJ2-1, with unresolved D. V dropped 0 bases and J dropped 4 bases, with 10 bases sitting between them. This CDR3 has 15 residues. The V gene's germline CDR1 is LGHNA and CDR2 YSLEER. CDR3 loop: CASSQDGNRYNEQFF. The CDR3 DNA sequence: TGCGCCAGCAGCCAAGACGGAAACCGGTACAATGAGCAGTTCTTC.

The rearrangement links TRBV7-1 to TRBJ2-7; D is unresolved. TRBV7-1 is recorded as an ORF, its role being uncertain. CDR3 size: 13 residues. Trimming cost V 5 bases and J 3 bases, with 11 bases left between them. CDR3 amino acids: CASSPGPNYEQYF. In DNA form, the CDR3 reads TGTGCCAGCAGCCCCGGGCCGAACTACGAGCAGTACTTC.

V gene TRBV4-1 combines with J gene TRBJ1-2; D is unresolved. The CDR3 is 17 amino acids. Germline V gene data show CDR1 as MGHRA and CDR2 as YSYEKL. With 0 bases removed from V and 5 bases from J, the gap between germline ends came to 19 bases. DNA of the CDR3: TGCGCCAGCAGCCAAGATGATGGACCGAACTCCTTATATGGCTACACCTTC. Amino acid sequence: CASSQDDGPNSLYGYTF.

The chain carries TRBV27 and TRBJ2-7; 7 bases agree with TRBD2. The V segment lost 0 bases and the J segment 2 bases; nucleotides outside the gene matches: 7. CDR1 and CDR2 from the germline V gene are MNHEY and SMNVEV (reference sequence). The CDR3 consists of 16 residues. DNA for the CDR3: TGTGCCAGCAGTTTATCGCTGCGGGGGAGGGCCTACGAGCAGTACTTC. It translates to CASSLSLRGRAYEQYF.

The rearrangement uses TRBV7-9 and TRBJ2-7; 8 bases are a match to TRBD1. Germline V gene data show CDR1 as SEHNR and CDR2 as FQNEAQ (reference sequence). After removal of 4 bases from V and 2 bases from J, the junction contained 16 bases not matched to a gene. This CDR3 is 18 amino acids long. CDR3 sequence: CASSSTSMGTGSAYEQYF. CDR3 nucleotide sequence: TGTGCCAGCAGCTCTACTTCCATGGGGACAGGAAGCGCCTACGAGCAGTACTTC.

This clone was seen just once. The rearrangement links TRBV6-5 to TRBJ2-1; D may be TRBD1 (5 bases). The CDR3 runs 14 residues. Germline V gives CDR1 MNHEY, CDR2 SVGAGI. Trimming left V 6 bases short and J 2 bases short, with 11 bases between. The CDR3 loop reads CASSRRQTYNEQFF. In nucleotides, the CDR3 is TGTGCCAGCAGCCGCCGACAGACCTACAATGAGCAGTTCTTC.

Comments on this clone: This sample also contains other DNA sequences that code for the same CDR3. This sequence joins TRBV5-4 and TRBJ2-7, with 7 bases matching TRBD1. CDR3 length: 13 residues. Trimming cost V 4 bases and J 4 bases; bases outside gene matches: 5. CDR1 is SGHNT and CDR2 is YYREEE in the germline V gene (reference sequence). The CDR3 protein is CASSTGTEYEQYF. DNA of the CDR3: TGTGCCAGCAGCACCGGGACAGAGTACGAGCAGTACTTC.

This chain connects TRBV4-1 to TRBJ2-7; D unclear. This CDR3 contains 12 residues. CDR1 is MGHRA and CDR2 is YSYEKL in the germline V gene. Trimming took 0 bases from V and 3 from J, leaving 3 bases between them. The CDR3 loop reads CASSQEGYEQYF. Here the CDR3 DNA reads TGCGCCAGCAGCCAAGAGGGCTACGAGCAGTACTTC.